These T cell receptor beta chains were read from a single sample in a study of human T cells and chemical hapten exposure. TCRdb used MiXCR to reprocess the RACE reads, holding one entry per CDR3 protein. The table has about 140,000 distinct CDR3 sequences, over 9.5% seen once; the top ten hold approximately 1.3%. Sequenced here: whole blood, sampled in connection with sensitization to the hapten diphenylcyclopropenone (DPC). The receptors were sampled from a woman aged 45-59 years with alopecia areata. Some clones in this sample may be carry-over from other donors' samples. CDR3s include the opening cysteine and the closing phenylalanine or tryptophan. Fields, in order: V gene, D gene, clone size, J gene, CDR3 DNA, CDR3 protein. A D gene is named only where the DNA matches it firmly. Not all rows give a size; the values are once, few, many and, for expanded clones, a class.

V gene: TRBV7-8; D gene: .; clone size: .; J gene: TRBJ2-7; CDR3 DNA: TGTGCCAGCAGCCCCATGACAGTGTTGGGCCAGGTCTACGAGCAGTACTTC; CDR3 protein: CASSPMTVLGQVYEQYF
V gene: TRBV7-3; D gene: .; clone size: .; J gene: TRBJ2-7; CDR3 DNA: TGTGCCAGCAGCTCCCTGGGGGGAGTTACGGGAGAGCAGTACTTC; CDR3 protein: CASSSLGGVTGEQYF
V gene: TRBV4-1; D gene: .; clone size: few; J gene: TRBJ2-5; CDR3 DNA: TGCGCCAGCAGCCAAGTTCCGGGCGGGCGAGTAGAGACCCAGTACTTC; CDR3 protein: CASSQVPGGRVETQYF
V gene: TRBV28; D gene: TRBD1; clone size: few; J gene: TRBJ2-3; CDR3 DNA: TGTGCCAGCATTTTAACAGGGGCCTTCACAGATACGCAGTATTTT; CDR3 protein: CASILTGAFTDTQYF
V gene: TRBV7-2; D gene: .; clone size: .; J gene: TRBJ2-5; CDR3 DNA: TGTGCCAGCAGCTTAGGGGGGAGCCGGTCGGATACCCAGTACTTC; CDR3 protein: CASSLGGSRSDTQYF
V gene: TRBV6-1; D gene: TRBD1; clone size: many; J gene: TRBJ2-7; CDR3 DNA: TGTGCCAGCACCCCCGGGACAGGCTACGAGCAGTACTTC; CDR3 protein: CASTPGTGYEQYF
V gene: TRBV6-1; D gene: .; clone size: .; J gene: TRBJ2-5; CDR3 DNA: TGTGCCAGCAGTGAAGGACACCCTCAAGAGACCCAGTACTTC; CDR3 protein: CASSEGHPQETQYF
V gene: TRBV7-9; D gene: .; clone size: few; J gene: TRBJ1-1; CDR3 DNA: TGTGCCAGCAGCCTTCGTCTGAGCCCGGCTCGGGCGGCTGGCATTAATGAAGCTTTCTTT; CDR3 protein: CASSLRLSPARAAGINEAFF
V gene: TRBV19; D gene: .; clone size: many; J gene: TRBJ2-1; CDR3 DNA: TGTGCCAGTAGGGTCAGGGGATCGAATGAGCAGTTCTTC; CDR3 protein: CASRVRGSNEQFF
V gene: TRBV7-3; D gene: TRBD1; clone size: .; J gene: TRBJ1-1; CDR3 DNA: TGTGCCAGCAGCTCCCGGGACAGGGGTTCCGACACTGAAGCTTTCTTT; CDR3 protein: CASSSRDRGSDTEAFF
V gene: TRBV25-1; D gene: TRBD2; clone size: .; J gene: TRBJ2-3; CDR3 DNA: TGTGCCAGCAGCATAGCGGGAGGGCCCAATACGCAGTATTTT; CDR3 protein: CASSIAGGPNTQYF
V gene: TRBV10-3; D gene: TRBD2; clone size: many; J gene: TRBJ2-3; CDR3 DNA: TGTGCCATCAGTGGACTAGCGGGAGATACGCAGTATTTT; CDR3 protein: CAISGLAGDTQYF
V gene: TRBV19; D gene: .; clone size: few; J gene: TRBJ2-7; CDR3 DNA: TGTGCCAGTAGTATAGCCCTGAGGGGCCCCGGCGAGCAGTACTTC; CDR3 protein: CASSIALRGPGEQYF
V gene: TRBV19; D gene: TRBD2; clone size: many; J gene: TRBJ2-3; CDR3 DNA: TGTGCCAGTAACCATCGAGCGGGGGATACGCAGTATTTT; CDR3 protein: CASNHRAGDTQYF
V gene: TRBV20-1; D gene: TRBD2; clone size: many; J gene: TRBJ2-2; CDR3 DNA: TGCAGTGCTAGTTCCCTAGCGGGAGGCGGCACCGGGGAGCTGTTTTTT; CDR3 protein: CSASSLAGGGTGELFF
V gene: TRBV3-1; D gene: TRBD2; clone size: .; J gene: TRBJ2-7; CDR3 DNA: TGTGCCAGCAGCCCTTTAGGGGCGGGAGGGCCCTACGAGCAGTACTTC; CDR3 protein: CASSPLGAGGPYEQYF
V gene: TRBV24-1; D gene: .; clone size: many; J gene: TRBJ2-2; CDR3 DNA: TGTGCCACCAGTGTGACGAACACCGGGGAGCTGTTTTTT; CDR3 protein: CATSVTNTGELFF
V gene: TRBV28; D gene: .; clone size: .; J gene: TRBJ1-5; CDR3 DNA: TGTGCCAGCATTCCTACAGGGTTTAGCAATCAGCCCCAGCATTTT; CDR3 protein: CASIPTGFSNQPQHF
V gene: TRBV7-2; D gene: .; clone size: many; J gene: TRBJ2-3; CDR3 DNA: TGTGCCAGCAGCTTAGGGGCTAGCAGCGATACGCAGTATTTT; CDR3 protein: CASSLGASSDTQYF
V gene: TRBV7-3; D gene: .; clone size: few; J gene: TRBJ1-1; CDR3 DNA: TGTGCCAGCAGCACGACAGCCATGAACACTGAAGCTTTCTTT; CDR3 protein: CASSTTAMNTEAFF
V gene: TRBV7-3; D gene: .; clone size: .; J gene: TRBJ1-1; CDR3 DNA: TGTGCCAGCAGCCCCCCTGGGAGGGTGAGGAGACTGAAGCTTTTCTTT; CDR3 protein: CASSPPGRVRRLKLFF
V gene: TRBV7-3; D gene: TRBD2; clone size: many; J gene: TRBJ2-3; CDR3 DNA: TGTGCCAGCAGCTTAATCGGCGGGAGAGGACCAGATACGCAGTATTTT; CDR3 protein: CASSLIGGRGPDTQYF
V gene: TRBV3-1; D gene: TRBD1; clone size: few; J gene: TRBJ2-7; CDR3 DNA: TGTGCCAGCAGCCATAACGGACAGGGGTTTATTTACGAGCAGTACTTC; CDR3 protein: CASSHNGQGFIYEQYF
V gene: TRBV29-1; D gene: .; clone size: few; J gene: TRBJ1-2; CDR3 DNA: TGCAGCGTTGGCCCGGATGGCTACACCTTC; CDR3 protein: CSVGPDGYTF
V gene: TRBV30; D gene: TRBD2; clone size: many; J gene: TRBJ2-1; CDR3 DNA: TGTGCCTGTCTGTCCCGCACCGGGACTAGCAAGTTCTTC; CDR3 protein: CACLSRTGTSKFF
V gene: TRBV6-5; D gene: TRBD1; clone size: .; J gene: TRBJ2-2; CDR3 DNA: TGTGCCAGCAGCTACAGACAGGGTGTAGGGACCGGGGAGCTGTTTTTT; CDR3 protein: CASSYRQGVGTGELFF
V gene: TRBV12-3/TRBV12-4; D gene: .; clone size: few; J gene: TRBJ2-2; CDR3 DNA: TGTGCCAGCAGCGGCCAGCAGAACACCGGGGAGCTGTTTTTT; CDR3 protein: CASSGQQNTGELFF
V gene: TRBV29-1; D gene: .; clone size: .; J gene: TRBJ1-6; CDR3 DNA: TGCAGCGTTGCCTCACAGGCAAATTCACCCCTCCACTTT; CDR3 protein: CSVASQANSPLHF
V gene: TRBV20-1; D gene: .; clone size: few; J gene: TRBJ2-4; CDR3 DNA: TGCAGTGCTCAGGGGTGGCGAAACATTCAGTACTTC; CDR3 protein: CSAQGWRNIQYF
V gene: TRBV6-6; D gene: .; clone size: many; J gene: TRBJ2-3; CDR3 DNA: TGTGCCAGCAGTTACTCTCGAGGAGGCACAGATACGCAGTATTTT; CDR3 protein: CASSYSRGGTDTQYF
V gene: TRBV29-1; D gene: TRBD1; clone size: few; J gene: TRBJ2-7; CDR3 DNA: TGCAGCATCAGGACAGGGGCCTACGAGCAGTACTTC; CDR3 protein: CSIRTGAYEQYF
V gene: TRBV28; D gene: .; clone size: .; J gene: TRBJ2-1; CDR3 DNA: TGTGCCAGCAGCTCGAACAGGGCAGGGCAGTTCTTC; CDR3 protein: CASSSNRAGQFF
V gene: TRBV28; D gene: .; clone size: .; J gene: TRBJ1-1; CDR3 DNA: TGTGCCAGCAGCTTGCAGGGTACCCTATCGTTAGCTTTCTTT; CDR3 protein: CASSLQGTLSLAFF
V gene: TRBV7-2; D gene: TRBD1; clone size: many; J gene: TRBJ2-1; CDR3 DNA: TGTGCCAGCAGTTTCGACAGGGCCAATGAGCAGTTCTTC; CDR3 protein: CASSFDRANEQFF
V gene: TRBV29-1; D gene: .; clone size: .; J gene: TRBJ1-1; CDR3 DNA: TGCAGCGTTAGGATGGCGAGCACTGAAGCTTTCTTT; CDR3 protein: CSVRMASTEAFF
V gene: TRBV4-3; D gene: .; clone size: .; J gene: TRBJ2-1; CDR3 DNA: TGCGCCAGCAGCCAAGATTGGGGTAGCTGGCAGTTCTTC; CDR3 protein: CASSQDWGSWQFF
V gene: TRBV7-9; D gene: TRBD1; clone size: many; J gene: TRBJ1-2; CDR3 DNA: TGTGCCAGCAGCAGGGACAGTTCCTATGGCTACACCTTC; CDR3 protein: CASSRDSSYGYTF
V gene: TRBV12-3/TRBV12-4; D gene: TRBD1; clone size: .; J gene: TRBJ2-2; CDR3 DNA: TGTGCCACCCTACCTGGGGACAGGATGAACACCGGGGAGCTGTTTTTT; CDR3 protein: CATLPGDRMNTGELFF
V gene: TRBV19; D gene: .; clone size: many; J gene: TRBJ1-2; CDR3 DNA: TGTGCCAGTAGTATACAAAACGCTGCTAACTATGGCTACACCTTC; CDR3 protein: CASSIQNAANYGYTF
V gene: TRBV12-3/TRBV12-4; D gene: TRBD1; clone size: many; J gene: TRBJ2-4; CDR3 DNA: TGTGCCAGCAGTGAGGGACAGGCACTAGCCAAAAACATTCAGTACTTC; CDR3 protein: CASSEGQALAKNIQYF
V gene: TRBV7-9; D gene: TRBD1; clone size: many; J gene: TRBJ2-7; CDR3 DNA: TGTGCCAGCAGCTCCATACAGGGGGCATCAATTGCCTACGAGCAGTACTTC; CDR3 protein: CASSSIQGASIAYEQYF
V gene: TRBV28; D gene: .; clone size: .; J gene: TRBJ2-7; CDR3 DNA: TGTGCCAGCAGTTTAGGCAGGGCTCTGTACGAGCAGTACTTC; CDR3 protein: CASSLGRALYEQYF
V gene: TRBV19; D gene: TRBD2; clone size: few; J gene: TRBJ2-4; CDR3 DNA: TGTGCCAGTAGTGGGGTAGCGGGAGCGTACAAAAACATTCAGTACTTC; CDR3 protein: CASSGVAGAYKNIQYF
V gene: TRBV7-9; D gene: TRBD2; clone size: .; J gene: TRBJ2-3; CDR3 DNA: TGTGCCAGCAGCACATCTAGCGGCCCATATAACGAATTT; CDR3 protein: CASSTSSGPYNEF
V gene: TRBV25-1; D gene: TRBD2; clone size: few; J gene: TRBJ2-1; CDR3 DNA: TGTGCCAGCAGCTTTAGCGGGAGCGGCTCCTACAATGAGCAGTTCTTC; CDR3 protein: CASSFSGSGSYNEQFF
V gene: TRBV7-2; D gene: TRBD1; clone size: few; J gene: TRBJ1-4; CDR3 DNA: TGTGCCAGCAGCTTAGCGCTTGGGACAGAAGAAAAACTGTTTTTT; CDR3 protein: CASSLALGTEEKLFF
V gene: TRBV28; D gene: .; clone size: many; J gene: TRBJ2-7; CDR3 DNA: TGTGCCAGCAGTCTCTTCTACGAGCAGTACTTC; CDR3 protein: CASSLFYEQYF
V gene: TRBV5-5; D gene: .; clone size: few; J gene: TRBJ2-1; CDR3 DNA: TGTGCCAGCAGCTTACTCCGACAGGGAGGGAAGCATGAGCAGTTCTTC; CDR3 protein: CASSLLRQGGKHEQFF
V gene: TRBV20-1; D gene: TRBD2; clone size: many; J gene: TRBJ2-5; CDR3 DNA: TGCAGTGCTAGAGATCCGGCTAGCGGGAGTCAAGAGACCCAGTACTTC; CDR3 protein: CSARDPASGSQETQYF
V gene: TRBV10-3; D gene: TRBD2; clone size: .; J gene: TRBJ2-3; CDR3 DNA: TGTGCCATCAGTCCATATAGCGGGAGAGATACGCAGTATTTT; CDR3 protein: CAISPYSGRDTQYF
V gene: TRBV3-1; D gene: TRBD1; clone size: few; J gene: TRBJ1-1; CDR3 DNA: TGTGCCAGCAGCCATAGACAGGGGGCTACGGGTGAAGCTTTCTTT; CDR3 protein: CASSHRQGATGEAFF
V gene: TRBV18; D gene: .; clone size: few; J gene: TRBJ2-3; CDR3 DNA: TGTGCCAGCTCACCGGCGACAGGAGAGGGCCAGATACGAGGTCGTTTT; CDR3 protein: CASSPATGEGQIRGRF
V gene: TRBV7-2; D gene: .; clone size: many; J gene: TRBJ1-1; CDR3 DNA: TGTGCCAGCAGCTTCTCGCCGGGCACTGAAGCTTTCTTT; CDR3 protein: CASSFSPGTEAFF
V gene: TRBV27; D gene: .; clone size: .; J gene: TRBJ1-6; CDR3 DNA: TGTGCCAGCAGTTTGGGGGGGATAGGGTCACCCCTCCACTTT; CDR3 protein: CASSLGGIGSPLHF
V gene: TRBV11-2; D gene: .; clone size: .; J gene: TRBJ2-7; CDR3 DNA: TGTGCCAGCAGCTTCGGGACTCCTCCCTACGAGCAGTACTTC; CDR3 protein: CASSFGTPPYEQYF
V gene: TRBV3-1; D gene: TRBD2; clone size: .; J gene: TRBJ2-4; CDR3 DNA: TGTGCCAGCAGCCAACAAACGGGGACTAGCGGGAGGCTAGCCAAAAACATTCAGTACTTC; CDR3 protein: CASSQQTGTSGRLAKNIQYF
V gene: TRBV28; D gene: TRBD1; clone size: many; J gene: TRBJ1-1; CDR3 DNA: TGTGCCAGCAGAGAACAGGGGACAGGTGAAGCTTTCTTT; CDR3 protein: CASREQGTGEAFF
V gene: TRBV18; D gene: .; clone size: .; J gene: TRBJ1-2; CDR3 DNA: TGTGCCAGCTCACCAACGGAAGGGAATGGCTACACCTTC; CDR3 protein: CASSPTEGNGYTF
V gene: TRBV19; D gene: TRBD1; clone size: few; J gene: TRBJ1-5; CDR3 DNA: TGTGCCAGTATGGGGACAGGGGCGAATCAGCCCCAGCATTTT; CDR3 protein: CASMGTGANQPQHF
V gene: TRBV7-2; D gene: .; clone size: few; J gene: TRBJ1-1; CDR3 DNA: TGTGCCAGCAGCCCTGACAGCATGAACACTGAAGCTTTCTTT; CDR3 protein: CASSPDSMNTEAFF